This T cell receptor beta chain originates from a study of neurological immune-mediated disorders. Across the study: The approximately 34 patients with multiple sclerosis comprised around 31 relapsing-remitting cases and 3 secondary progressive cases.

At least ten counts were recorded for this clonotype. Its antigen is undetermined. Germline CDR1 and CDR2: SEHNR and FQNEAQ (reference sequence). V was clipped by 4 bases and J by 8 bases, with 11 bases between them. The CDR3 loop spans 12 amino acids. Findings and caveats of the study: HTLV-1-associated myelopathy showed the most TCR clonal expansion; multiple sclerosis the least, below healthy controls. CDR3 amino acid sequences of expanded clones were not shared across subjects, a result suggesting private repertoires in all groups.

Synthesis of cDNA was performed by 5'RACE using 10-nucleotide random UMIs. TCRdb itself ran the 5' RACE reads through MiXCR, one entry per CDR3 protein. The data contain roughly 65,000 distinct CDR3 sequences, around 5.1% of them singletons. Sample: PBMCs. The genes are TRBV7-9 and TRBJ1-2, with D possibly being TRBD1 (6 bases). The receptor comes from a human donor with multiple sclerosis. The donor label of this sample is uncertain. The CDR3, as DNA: TGTGCCAGCAGCTCCGACAGGCTCGGCTACACCTTC. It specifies CASSSDRLGYTF.